This T cell receptor (beta chain) was identified in a study of cytomegalovirus exposure and HLA in healthy donors. Amplification used 60 Vbeta primers and 13 Jbeta primers. TCRdb keeps only in-frame clones here, not all; method: immunoSEQ multiplex PCR. This sample yields 20,000 to 30,000 clones, of which about two thirds are seen a single time; 4.4% belongs to the top ten. CDR3 length: 10 residues. Germline V gene sequence: CDR1 DFQATT, CDR2 SNEGSKA (reference sequence). V lost 6 bases, J lost 4 bases, and 4 bases lay in between. This TCR was sampled from a woman aged 50 to 60 in good health and CMV-seronegative. The chain joins TRBV20-1 to TRBJ2-1; D is uncertain. Sequences were obtained from PBMCs. CDR3 amino acids: CSAPYNEQFF. Here the CDR3 DNA reads TGCAGTGCCCCTTACAATGAGCAGTTCTTC.